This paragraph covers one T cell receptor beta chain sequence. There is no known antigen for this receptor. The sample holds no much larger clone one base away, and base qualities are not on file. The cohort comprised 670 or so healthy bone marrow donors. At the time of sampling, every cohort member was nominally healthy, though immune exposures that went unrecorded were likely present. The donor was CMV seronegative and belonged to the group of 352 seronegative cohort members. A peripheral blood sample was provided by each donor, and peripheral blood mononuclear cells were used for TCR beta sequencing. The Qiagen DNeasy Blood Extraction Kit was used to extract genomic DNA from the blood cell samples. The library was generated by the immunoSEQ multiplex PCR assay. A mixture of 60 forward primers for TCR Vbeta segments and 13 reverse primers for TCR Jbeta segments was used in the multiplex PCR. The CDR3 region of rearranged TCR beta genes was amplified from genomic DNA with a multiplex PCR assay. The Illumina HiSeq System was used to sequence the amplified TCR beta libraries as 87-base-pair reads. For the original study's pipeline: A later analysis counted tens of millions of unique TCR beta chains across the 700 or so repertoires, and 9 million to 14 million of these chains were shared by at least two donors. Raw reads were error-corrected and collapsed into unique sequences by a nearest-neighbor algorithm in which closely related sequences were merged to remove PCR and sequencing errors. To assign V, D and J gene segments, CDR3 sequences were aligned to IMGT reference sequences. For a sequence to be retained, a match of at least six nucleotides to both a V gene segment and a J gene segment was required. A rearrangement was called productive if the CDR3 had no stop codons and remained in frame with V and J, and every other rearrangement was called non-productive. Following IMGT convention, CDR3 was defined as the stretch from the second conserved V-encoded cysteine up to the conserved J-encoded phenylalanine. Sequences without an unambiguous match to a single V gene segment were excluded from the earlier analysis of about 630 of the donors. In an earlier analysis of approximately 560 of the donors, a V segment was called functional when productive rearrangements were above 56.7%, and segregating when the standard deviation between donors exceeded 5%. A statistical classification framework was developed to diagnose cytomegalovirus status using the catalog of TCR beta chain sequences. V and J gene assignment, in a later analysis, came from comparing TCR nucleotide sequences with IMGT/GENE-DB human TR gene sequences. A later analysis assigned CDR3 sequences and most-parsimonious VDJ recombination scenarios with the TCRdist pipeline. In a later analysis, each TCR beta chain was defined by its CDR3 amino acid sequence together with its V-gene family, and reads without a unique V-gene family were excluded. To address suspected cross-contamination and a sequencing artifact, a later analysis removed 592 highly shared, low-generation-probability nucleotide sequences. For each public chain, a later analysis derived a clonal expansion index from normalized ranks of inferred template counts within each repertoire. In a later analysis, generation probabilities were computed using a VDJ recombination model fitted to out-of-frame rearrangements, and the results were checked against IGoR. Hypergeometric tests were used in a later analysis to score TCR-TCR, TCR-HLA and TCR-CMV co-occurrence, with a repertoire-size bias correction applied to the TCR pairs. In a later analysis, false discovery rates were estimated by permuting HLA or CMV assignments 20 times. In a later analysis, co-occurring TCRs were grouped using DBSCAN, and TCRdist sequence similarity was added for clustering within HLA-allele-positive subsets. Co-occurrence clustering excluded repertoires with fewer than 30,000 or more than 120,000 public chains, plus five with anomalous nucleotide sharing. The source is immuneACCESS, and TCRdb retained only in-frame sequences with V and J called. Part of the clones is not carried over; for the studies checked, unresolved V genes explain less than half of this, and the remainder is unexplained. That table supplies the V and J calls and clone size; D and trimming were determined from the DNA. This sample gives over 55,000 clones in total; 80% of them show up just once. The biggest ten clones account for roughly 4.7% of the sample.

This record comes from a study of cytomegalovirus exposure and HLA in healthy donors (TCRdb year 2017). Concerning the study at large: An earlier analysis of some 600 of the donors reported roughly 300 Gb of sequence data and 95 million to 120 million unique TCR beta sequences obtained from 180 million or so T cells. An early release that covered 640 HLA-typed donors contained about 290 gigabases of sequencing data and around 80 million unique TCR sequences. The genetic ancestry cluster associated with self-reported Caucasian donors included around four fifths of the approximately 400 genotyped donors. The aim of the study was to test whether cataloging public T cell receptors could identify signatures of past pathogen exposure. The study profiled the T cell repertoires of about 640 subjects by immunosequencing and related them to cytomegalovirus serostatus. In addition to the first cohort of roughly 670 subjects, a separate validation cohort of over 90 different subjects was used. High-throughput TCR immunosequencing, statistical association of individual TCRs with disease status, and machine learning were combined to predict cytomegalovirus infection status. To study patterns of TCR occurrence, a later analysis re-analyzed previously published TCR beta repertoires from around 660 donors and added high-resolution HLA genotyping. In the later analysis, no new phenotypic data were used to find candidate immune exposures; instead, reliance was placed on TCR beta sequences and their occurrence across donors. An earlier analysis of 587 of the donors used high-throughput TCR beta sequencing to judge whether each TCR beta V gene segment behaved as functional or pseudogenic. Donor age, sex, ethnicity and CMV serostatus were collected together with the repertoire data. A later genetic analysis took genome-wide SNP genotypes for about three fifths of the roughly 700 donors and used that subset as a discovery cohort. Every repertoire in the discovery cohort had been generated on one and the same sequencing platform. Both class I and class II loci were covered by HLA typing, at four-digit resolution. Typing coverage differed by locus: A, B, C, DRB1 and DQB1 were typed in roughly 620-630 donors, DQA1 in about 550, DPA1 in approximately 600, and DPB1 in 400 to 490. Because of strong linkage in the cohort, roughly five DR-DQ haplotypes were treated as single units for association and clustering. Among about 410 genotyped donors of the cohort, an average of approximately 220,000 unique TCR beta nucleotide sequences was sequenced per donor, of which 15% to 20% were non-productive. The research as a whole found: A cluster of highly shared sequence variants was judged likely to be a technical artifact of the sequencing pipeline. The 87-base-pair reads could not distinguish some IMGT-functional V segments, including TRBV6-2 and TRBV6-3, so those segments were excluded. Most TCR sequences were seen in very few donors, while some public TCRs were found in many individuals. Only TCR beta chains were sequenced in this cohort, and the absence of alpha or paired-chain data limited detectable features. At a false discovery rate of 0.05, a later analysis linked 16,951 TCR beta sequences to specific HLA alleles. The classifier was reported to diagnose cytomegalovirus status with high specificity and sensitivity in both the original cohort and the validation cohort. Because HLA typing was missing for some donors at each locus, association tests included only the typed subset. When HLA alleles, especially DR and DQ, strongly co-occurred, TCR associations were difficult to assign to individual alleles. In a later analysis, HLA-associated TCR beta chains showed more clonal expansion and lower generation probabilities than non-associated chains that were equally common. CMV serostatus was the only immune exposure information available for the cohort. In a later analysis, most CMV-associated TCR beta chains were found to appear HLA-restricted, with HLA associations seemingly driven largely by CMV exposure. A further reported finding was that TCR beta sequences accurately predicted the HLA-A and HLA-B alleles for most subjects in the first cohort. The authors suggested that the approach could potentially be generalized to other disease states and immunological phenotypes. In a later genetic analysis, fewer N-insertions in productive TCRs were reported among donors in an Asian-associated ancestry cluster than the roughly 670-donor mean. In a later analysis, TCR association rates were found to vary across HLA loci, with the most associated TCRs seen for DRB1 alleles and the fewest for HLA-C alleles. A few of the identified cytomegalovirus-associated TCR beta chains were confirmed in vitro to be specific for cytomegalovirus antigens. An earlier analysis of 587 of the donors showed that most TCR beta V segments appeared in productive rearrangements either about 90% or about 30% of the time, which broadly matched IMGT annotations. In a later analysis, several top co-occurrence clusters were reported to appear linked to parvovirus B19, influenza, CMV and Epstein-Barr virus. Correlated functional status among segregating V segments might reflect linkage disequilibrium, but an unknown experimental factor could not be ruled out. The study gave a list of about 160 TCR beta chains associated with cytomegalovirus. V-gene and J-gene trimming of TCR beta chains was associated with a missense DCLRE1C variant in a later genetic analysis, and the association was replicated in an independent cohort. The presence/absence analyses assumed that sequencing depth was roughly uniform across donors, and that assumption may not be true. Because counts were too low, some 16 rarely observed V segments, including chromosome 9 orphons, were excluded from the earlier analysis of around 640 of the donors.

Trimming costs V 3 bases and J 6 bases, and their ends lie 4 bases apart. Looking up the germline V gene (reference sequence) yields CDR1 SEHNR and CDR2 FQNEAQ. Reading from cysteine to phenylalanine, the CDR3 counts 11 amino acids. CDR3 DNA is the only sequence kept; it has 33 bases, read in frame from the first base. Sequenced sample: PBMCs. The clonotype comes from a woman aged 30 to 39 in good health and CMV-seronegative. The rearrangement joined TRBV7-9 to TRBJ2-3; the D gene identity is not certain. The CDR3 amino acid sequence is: CASSFEDTQYF. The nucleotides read TGTGCCAGCAGCTTTGAGGATACGCAGTATTTT.